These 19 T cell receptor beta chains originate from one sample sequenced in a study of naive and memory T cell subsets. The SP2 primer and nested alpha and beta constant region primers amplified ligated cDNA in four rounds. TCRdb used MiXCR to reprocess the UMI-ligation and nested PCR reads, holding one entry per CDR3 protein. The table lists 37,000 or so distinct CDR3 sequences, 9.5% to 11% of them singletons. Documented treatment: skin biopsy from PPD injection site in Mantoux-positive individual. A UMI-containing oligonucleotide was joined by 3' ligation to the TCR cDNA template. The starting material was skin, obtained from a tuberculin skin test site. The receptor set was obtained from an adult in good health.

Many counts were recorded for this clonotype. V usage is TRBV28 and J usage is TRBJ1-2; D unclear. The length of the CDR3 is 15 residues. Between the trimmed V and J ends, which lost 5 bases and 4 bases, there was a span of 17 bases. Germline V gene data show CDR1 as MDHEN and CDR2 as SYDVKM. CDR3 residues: CASSNKGLTGYGYTF. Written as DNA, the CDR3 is TGTGCCAGCAGTAACAAAGGGTTGACGGGCTATGGCTACACCTTC.

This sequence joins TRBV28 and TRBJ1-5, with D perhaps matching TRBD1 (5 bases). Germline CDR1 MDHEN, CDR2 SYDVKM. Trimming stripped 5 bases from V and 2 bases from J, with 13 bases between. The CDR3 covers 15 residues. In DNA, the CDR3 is TGTGCCAGCAGTGGGGGAATTTCTGGCAATCAGCCCCAGCATTTT. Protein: CASSGGISGNQPQHF.

CDR3 coding DNA: TGTGCCAGCAGCTTATGGCGGGAGGGCCATAAACCCTACAATGAGCAGTTCTTC. Translated: CASSLWREGHKPYNEQFF. The chain employs TRBV7-8 and TRBJ2-1; 9 bases align to TRBD2. Unmatched junction bases numbered 10, after V lost 2 bases and J lost 2 bases. The CDR3 is 18 residues long. Looked up from germline, CDR1 is SGHVS and CDR2 is FQNEAQ.

CDR3 sequence reads: CSARGSSYEQYF. The CDR3 nucleotides are TGCAGTGCTAGGGGTAGCTCCTACGAGCAGTACTTC. The chain recombines TRBV20-1 with TRBJ2-7; no reliable D call. Germline values: CDR1 DFQATT, CDR2 SNEGSKA (reference sequence). This CDR3 is 12 amino acids long. Trimming took off 3 bases at V and 0 bases at J, with 6 bases between the two ends.

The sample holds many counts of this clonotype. Here the CDR3 reads CASSERQENYGYTF. DNA for the CDR3: TGTGCCAGCTCAGAGCGACAGGAGAACTATGGCTACACCTTC. The chain links TRBV18 to TRBJ1-2; TRBD1 is a possible D gene (6 bases). Germline loops: CDR1 KGHSH, CDR2 LQKENI. V dropped 5 bases and J dropped 2 bases, with 12 bases sitting between them. This CDR3 has 14 amino acids.

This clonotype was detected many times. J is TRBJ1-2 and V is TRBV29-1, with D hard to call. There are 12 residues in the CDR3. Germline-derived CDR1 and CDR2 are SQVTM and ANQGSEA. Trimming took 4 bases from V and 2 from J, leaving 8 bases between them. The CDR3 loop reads CSVVTENYGYTF. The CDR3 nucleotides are TGCAGCGTTGTAACAGAGAACTATGGCTACACCTTC.

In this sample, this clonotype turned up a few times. The CDR3 reads CASNNGAEPLNTEAFF. CDR3 coding DNA: TGTGCCAGCAACAACGGGGCAGAACCACTGAACACTGAAGCTTTCTTT. The chain recombines TRBV6-2 or TRBV6-3 with TRBJ1-1; perhaps TRBD1 as D (5 bases). V was clipped by 7 bases and J by 0 bases, with 18 bases between them. Germline V CDR1 and CDR2: MNHEY, SVGEGT. The CDR3 contains 16 residues.

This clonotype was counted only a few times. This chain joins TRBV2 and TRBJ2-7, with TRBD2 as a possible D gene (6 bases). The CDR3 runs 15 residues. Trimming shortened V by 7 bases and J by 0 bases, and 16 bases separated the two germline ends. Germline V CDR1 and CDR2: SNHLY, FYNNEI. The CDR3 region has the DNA TGTGCCAGCAAGGAGGGGATGGGGCTCTCCTACGAGCAGTACTTC. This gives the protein CASKEGMGLSYEQYF.

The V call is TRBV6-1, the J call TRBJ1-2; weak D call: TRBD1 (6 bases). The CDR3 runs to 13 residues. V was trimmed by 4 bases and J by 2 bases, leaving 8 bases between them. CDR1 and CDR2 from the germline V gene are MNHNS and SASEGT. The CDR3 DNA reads TGTGCCAGCAGTGGGACAGAAAACTATGGCTACACCTTC. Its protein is CASSGTENYGYTF.

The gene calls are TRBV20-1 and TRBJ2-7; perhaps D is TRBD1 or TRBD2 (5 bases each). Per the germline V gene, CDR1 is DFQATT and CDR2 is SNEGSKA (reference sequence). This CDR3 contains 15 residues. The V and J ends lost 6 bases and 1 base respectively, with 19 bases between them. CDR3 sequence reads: CSAHHGQGVSYEQYF. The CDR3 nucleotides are TGCAGTGCCCACCACGGGCAGGGAGTATCCTACGAGCAGTACTTC.

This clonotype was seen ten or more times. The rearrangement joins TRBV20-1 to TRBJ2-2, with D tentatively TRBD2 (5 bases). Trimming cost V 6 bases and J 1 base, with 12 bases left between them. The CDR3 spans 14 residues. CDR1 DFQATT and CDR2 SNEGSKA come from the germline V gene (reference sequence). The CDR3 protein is CSAVGLLNTGELFF. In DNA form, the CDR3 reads TGCAGTGCCGTCGGACTCTTGAACACCGGGGAGCTGTTTTTT.

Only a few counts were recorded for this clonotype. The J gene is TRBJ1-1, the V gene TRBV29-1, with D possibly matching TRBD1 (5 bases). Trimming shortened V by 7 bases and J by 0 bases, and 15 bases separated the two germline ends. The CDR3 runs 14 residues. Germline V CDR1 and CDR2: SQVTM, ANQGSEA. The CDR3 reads CSECIGAMNTEAFF. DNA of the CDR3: TGCAGCGAATGTATAGGGGCAATGAACACTGAAGCTTTCTTT.

The CDR3, as DNA: TGTGCCAGCAGTTATGGGCTAGCGGTGAACACCGGGGAGCTGTTTTTT. Protein: CASSYGLAVNTGELFF. The chain couples TRBV6-5 to TRBJ2-2; TRBD2 aligns across 7 bases. The germline V gene encodes CDR1 MNHEY and CDR2 SVGAGI. The CDR3 totals 16 residues. The junction had 5 bases not matched to a gene; V was cut back by 3 bases and J by 1 base.

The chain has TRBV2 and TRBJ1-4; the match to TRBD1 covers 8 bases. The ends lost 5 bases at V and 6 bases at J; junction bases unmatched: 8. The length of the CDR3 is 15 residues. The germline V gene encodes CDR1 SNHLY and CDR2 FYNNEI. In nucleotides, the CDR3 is TGTGCCAGCAGTATCGGACAGGGAGGATATGAAAAACTGTTTTTT. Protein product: CASSIGQGGYEKLFF.

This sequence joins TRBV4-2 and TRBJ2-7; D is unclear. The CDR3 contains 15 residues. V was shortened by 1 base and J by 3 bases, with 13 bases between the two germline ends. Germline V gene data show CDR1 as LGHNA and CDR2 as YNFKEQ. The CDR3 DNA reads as TGTGCCAGCAGCCAAGTGGCTAGTCCTATCTACGAGCAGTACTTC. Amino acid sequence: CASSQVASPIYEQYF.

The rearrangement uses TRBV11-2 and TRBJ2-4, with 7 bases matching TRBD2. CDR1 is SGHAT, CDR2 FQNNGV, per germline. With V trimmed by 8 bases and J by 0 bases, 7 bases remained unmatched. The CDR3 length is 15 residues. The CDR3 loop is CASGRGELAKNIQYF. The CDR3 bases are TGTGCCAGCGGTCGGGGGGAGTTAGCCAAAAACATTCAGTACTTC.

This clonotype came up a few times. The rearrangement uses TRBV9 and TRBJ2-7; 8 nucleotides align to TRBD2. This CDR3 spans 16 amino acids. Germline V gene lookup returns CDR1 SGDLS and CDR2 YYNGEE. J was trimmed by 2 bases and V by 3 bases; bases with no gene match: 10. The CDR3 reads CASSADPAGGTYEQYF. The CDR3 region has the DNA TGTGCCAGCAGCGCCGACCCGGCGGGGGGAACCTACGAGCAGTACTTC.

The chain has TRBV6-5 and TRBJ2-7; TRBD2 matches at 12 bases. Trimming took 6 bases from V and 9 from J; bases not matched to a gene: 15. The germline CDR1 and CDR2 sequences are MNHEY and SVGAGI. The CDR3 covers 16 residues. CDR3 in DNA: TGTGCCAGCAGCCGCCTACCGACTAGCGGGAGAGTTGGGCAGTACTTC. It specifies CASSRLPTSGRVGQYF.

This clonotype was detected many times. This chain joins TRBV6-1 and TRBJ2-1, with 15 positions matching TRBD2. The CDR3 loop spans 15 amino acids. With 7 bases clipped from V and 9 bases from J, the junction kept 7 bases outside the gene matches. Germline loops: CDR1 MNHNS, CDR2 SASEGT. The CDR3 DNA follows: TGTGCCAGCACCGCCGGACTAGCGGGGGGGGGTGAGCAGTTCTTC. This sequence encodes CASTAGLAGGGEQFF.